This T cell receptor (beta chain) was documented in a study of blood T cells in healthy people across ages (dated by TCRdb to between 2014 and 2017). Context from the whole study: In model experiments, template switching captured roughly one uniquely barcoded TCR beta cDNA molecule for every two T cells. Age-related changes in TCR beta repertoire diversity were measured in the study by deep sequencing normalized with unique cDNA molecular identifiers. The donors were divided into four age groups: young (average around 15 years), middle-aged (almost 40), aged (approximately 62) and long-lived (roughly 82). To avoid experimental bias, donors of different ages were distributed randomly across sequencing lanes. Using the same blood draw, the study looked at two additional independent replicas of 1 million unique cDNA reads for two donors, one aged 18 to 30 and the other aged 80 or older. Overall study results and their limits: Because the CMV infection status of the donors was unknown, age-related changes in expanded clonotypes may potentially have been confounded. The long-lived group showed more naive CD4+ T cells, fewer expanded clones and increased TCR diversity than the aged group, suggesting age selection. Estimates of total diversity based on one million sequenced T cells were regarded as lower bounds and as underestimates. Conclusive comparison of naive and antigen-experienced compartments was prevented by the profiling of bulk unsorted PBMCs. A strong correlation was found between observed TCR beta diversity and the percentage of naive T cells measured by flow cytometry. Observed TCR beta diversity per million T cells fell roughly linearly with age, and a significant reduction was already apparent by age approximately 40.

Reading from cysteine to phenylalanine, the CDR3 counts 12 amino acids. Of the read, only the CDR3 DNA is kept; its 36 bases are in frame from base 1. Reading the germline V gene gives CDR1 SGHDT and CDR2 YYEEEE. Cut back by 4 bases and 10 bases, the V and J ends lie 12 bases apart. The library was built by means of 5' RACE. Data came from an Illumina HiSeq 2500. A second PCR of about 6 to 11 cycles was performed with a sample-barcoded 5' primer and a J-beta primer mix. A template-switch 5' adaptor carrying 12 random nucleotides introduced a unique molecular identifier onto each TCR beta cDNA molecule. Each sample yielded at least 2.5 million CDR3-containing paired-end reads. All of the RNA was converted into first-strand cDNA using the Mint cDNA synthesis kit, with a TRBC-specific oligonucleotide serving as the primer. All cDNA was treated with uracil-DNA glycosylase and then went through a first 18-cycle PCR with the universal primers M1SS and BC2_uni_R. In the source study's methods: For normalization, 1 million high-quality reads, each with a distinct molecular identifier, were randomly selected from each sample. Instead of being binned into consensus sequences, reads with shared molecular identifiers were discarded. MiTCR, set to a Q25 quality threshold and the strictest error-elimination algorithm, was used for CDR3 identification, clonotype clustering and error correction. A nonparametric unseen species model using Euler transformation provided a lower-bound estimate of total TCR beta diversity. TCRdb trimmed the raw reads at Q25, called clones with MiXCR and kept productive beta chains. Entries that share a CDR3 protein sequence are merged under the most common genes and DNA. TCRdb's processing, not the study's, gives the V and J calls here. The sample yields nearly 1 million distinct CDR3 sequences; roughly 51% were counted once. The top ten clones comprise about a fifth of the sample.

Donors were 39 systemically healthy Caucasian individuals from Russia aged roughly 6 to 95 years. Each donor gave 8.5 to 10 milliliters of peripheral blood, collected into EDTA-treated Vacutainer tubes. PBMCs were isolated by Ficoll-Paque density-gradient centrifugation, with at least 6.5 million obtained per sample. Total RNA, at least 6 micrograms per sample, was extracted from PBMCs with Trizol reagent. For every donor, an aliquot of PBMCs went through flow cytometry to measure the percentages of naive CD45RAhigh/CD27high T cells. As concerns this clonotype: Its antigen is still unknown. The record has no base qualities; no much larger clone is one base away.

The TCR comes from a woman aged 55-70 years in good health. This receptor chain uses TRBV5-6 and TRBJ2-1; the D region possibly corresponds to TRBD2 (5 bases align). The sequencing input was blood. The DNA sequence is given as TGTGCCAGCAGCCACACTAGTGGCGAGCAGTTCTTC. Translated, it reads CASSHTSGEQFF.